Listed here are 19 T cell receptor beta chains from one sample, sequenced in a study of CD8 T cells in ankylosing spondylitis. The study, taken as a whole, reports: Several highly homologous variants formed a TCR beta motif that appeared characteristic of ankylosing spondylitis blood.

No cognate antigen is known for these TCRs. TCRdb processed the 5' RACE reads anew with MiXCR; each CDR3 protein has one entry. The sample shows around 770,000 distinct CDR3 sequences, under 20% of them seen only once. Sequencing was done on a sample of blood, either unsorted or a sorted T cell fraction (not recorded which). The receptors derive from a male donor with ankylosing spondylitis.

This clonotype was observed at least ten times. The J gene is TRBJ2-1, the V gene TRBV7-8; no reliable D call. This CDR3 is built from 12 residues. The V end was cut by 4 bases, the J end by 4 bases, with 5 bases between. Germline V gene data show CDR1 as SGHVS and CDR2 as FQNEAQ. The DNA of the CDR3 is TGTGCCAGCAGCTCGCGGTACAATGAGCAGTTCTTC. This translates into CASSSRYNEQFF.

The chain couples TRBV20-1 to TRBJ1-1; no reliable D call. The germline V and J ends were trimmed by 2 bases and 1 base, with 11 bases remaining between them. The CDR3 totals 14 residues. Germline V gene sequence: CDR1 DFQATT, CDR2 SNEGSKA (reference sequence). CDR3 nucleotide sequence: TGCAGTGCTAGATTGGCAGGAAAGAACACTGAAGCTTTCTTT. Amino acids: CSARLAGKNTEAFF.

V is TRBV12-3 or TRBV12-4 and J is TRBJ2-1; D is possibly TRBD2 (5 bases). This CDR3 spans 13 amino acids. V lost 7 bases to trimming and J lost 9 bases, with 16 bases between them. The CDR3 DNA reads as TGTGCCAGCATCTTTGGAGCCGCGGGTGAGCAGTTCTTC. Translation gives CASIFGAAGEQFF.

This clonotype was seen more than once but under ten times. DNA of the CDR3: TGCGCCAGCAGCCAAGTTCTGGGCCCCCCCTACGAGCAGTACTTC. Its translation: CASSQVLGPPYEQYF. The chain is built from TRBV4-1 and TRBJ2-7, with no clear D. The germline CDR1 and CDR2 sequences are MGHRA and YSYEKL. With 1 base removed from V and 2 bases from J, the gap between germline ends came to 12 bases. The CDR3 totals 15 residues.

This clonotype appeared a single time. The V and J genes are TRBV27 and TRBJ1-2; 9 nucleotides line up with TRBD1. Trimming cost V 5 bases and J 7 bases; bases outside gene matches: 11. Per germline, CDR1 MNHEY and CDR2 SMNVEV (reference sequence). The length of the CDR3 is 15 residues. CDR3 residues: CASSPDPQGAGGYTF. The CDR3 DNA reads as TGTGCCAGCAGTCCCGACCCACAGGGGGCTGGTGGCTACACCTTC.

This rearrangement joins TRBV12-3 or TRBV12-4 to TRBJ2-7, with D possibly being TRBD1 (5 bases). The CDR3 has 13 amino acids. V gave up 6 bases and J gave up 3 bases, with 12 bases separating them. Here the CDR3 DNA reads TGTGCCAGCAGATTGACAGCAAACTACGAGCAGTACTTC. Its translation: CASRLTANYEQYF.

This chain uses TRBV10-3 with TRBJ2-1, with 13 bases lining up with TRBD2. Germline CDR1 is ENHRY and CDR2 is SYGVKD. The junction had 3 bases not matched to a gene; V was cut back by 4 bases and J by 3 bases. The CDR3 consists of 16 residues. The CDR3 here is CAISGGLAGLYNEQFF. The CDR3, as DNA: TGTGCCATCAGTGGGGGACTAGCGGGACTCTACAATGAGCAGTTCTTC.

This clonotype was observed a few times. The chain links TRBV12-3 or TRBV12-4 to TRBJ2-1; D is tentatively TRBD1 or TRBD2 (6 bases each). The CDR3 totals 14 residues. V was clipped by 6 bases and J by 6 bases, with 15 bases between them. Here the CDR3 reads CASSLGGHSNEQFF. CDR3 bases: TGTGCCAGCAGCCTGGGGGGACATTCCAATGAGCAGTTCTTC.

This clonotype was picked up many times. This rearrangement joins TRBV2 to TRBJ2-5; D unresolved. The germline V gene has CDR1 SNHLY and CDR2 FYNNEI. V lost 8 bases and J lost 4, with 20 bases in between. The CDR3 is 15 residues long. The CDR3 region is CASGRNLLTVETQYF. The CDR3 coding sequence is TGTGCCAGCGGCCGGAACCTACTGACGGTAGAGACCCAGTACTTC.

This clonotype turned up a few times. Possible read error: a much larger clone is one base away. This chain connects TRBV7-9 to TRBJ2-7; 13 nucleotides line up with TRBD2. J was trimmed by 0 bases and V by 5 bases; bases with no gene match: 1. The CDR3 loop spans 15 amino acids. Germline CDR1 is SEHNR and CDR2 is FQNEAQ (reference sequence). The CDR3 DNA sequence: TGTGCCAGCAGCCGGACTAGCGGGGGCTCCTACGAGCAGTACTTC. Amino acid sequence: CASSRTSGGSYEQYF.

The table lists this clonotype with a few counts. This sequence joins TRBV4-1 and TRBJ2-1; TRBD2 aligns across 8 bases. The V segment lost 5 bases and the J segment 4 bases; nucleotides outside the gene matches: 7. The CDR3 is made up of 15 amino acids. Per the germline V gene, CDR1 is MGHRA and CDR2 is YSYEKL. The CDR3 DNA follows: TGCGCCAGCAGCTTCGGGGGGGAGGGTTACAATGAGCAGTTCTTC. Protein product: CASSFGGEGYNEQFF.

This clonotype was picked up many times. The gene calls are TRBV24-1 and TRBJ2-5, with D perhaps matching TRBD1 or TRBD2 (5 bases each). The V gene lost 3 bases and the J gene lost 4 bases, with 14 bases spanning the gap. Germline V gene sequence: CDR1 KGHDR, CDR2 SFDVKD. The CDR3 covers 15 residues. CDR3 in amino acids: CATSDPTGAGETQYF. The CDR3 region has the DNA TGTGCCACCAGTGATCCGACCGGGGCAGGAGAGACCCAGTACTTC.

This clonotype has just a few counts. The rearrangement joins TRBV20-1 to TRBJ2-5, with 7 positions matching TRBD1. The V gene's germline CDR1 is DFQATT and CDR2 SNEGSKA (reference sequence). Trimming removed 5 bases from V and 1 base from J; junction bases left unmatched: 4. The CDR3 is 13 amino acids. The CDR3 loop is CSADRVVQETQYF. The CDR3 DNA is TGCAGTGCTGACAGGGTCGTCCAAGAGACCCAGTACTTC.

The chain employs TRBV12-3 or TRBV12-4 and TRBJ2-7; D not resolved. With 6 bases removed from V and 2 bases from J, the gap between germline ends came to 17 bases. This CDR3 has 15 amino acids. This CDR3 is CASSPVSEYTYEQYF. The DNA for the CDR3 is TGTGCCAGCAGCCCAGTGAGCGAGTACACCTACGAGCAGTACTTC.

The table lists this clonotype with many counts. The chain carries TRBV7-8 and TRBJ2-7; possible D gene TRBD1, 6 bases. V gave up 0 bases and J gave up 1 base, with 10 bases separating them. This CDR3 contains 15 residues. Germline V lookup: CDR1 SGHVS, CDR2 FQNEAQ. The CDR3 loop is CASSLAPGQSYEQYF. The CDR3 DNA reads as TGTGCCAGCAGCTTAGCGCCAGGACAGTCCTACGAGCAGTACTTC. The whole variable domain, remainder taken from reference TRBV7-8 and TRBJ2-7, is GAGVSQSPRYKVAKRGQDVALRCDPISGHVSLFWYQQALGQGPEFLTYFQNEAQLDKSGLPSDRFFAERPEGSVSTLKIQRTQQEDSAVYLCASSLAPGQSYEQYFGPGTRLTVT.

CDR3 loop: CASSQVTTSGRAPLFF. Here the CDR3 DNA reads TGTGCCAGCAGCCAAGTCACGACTAGCGGGAGGGCCCCCCTGTTCTTC. This sequence joins TRBV4-2 and TRBJ2-1, with 14 bases that match TRBD2. This CDR3 spans 16 amino acids. CDR1 and CDR2 (germline): LGHNA, YNFKEQ. V was clipped by 1 base and J by 15 bases; unmatched bases: 11.

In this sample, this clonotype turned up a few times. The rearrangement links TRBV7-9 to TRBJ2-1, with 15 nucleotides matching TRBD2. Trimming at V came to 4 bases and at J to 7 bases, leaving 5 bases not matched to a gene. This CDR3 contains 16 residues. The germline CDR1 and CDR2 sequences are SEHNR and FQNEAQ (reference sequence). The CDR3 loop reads CASSSGTSGRWNEQFF. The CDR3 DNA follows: TGTGCCAGCAGCTCAGGGACTAGCGGGAGGTGGAATGAGCAGTTCTTC.

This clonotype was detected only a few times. CDR3 sequence reads: CASSPIMGAGTDTQYF. In nucleotides, the CDR3 is TGTGCCAGCAGTCCGATCATGGGAGCGGGGACAGATACGCAGTATTTT. This chain connects TRBV6-1 to TRBJ2-3; the match to TRBD2 covers 7 bases. CDR1 is MNHNS, CDR2 SASEGT, per germline. V lost 5 bases, J lost 3 bases, and 11 bases stayed unmatched. This CDR3 is 16 amino acids long.

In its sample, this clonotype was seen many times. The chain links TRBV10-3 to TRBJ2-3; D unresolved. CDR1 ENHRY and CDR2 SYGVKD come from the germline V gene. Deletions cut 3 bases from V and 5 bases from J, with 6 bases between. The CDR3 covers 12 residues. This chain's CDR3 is CAISDAEDTQYF. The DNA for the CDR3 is TGTGCCATCAGTGACGCCGAAGATACGCAGTATTTT.